Listed below are T cell receptor beta chains from one sample, sequenced in a study of STAT3 mutations in large granular lymphocyte leukemia. TCRdb's table, derived via immunoSEQ multiplex PCR, lists solely in-frame clones and lacks some. The data contain 1,500 or so clones, about 61% of them seen just once; the ten biggest clones take up about two thirds. The sample was peripheral blood mononuclear cells. The receptors were gathered from a woman aged 65 to 85 with T-cell large granular lymphocyte leukemia. Some clones in this sample may be carry-over from other donors' samples. Each CDR3 is given with its conserved first and last residue. Each record gives: V gene, J gene, D gene, clone size, CDR3 DNA, CDR3 protein. D genes are given only for firm matches. Clone size appears in some rows only: once, few, many, or a class for an expanded clone.

>TRBV5-1|TRBJ2-7|TRBD2|.
TGCGCCAGCAGCTTCTCCGGGACTAGCGGATATTCCTACGAGCAGTACTTC
CASSFSGTSGYSYEQYF
>TRBV18|TRBJ1-1|.|.
TGTGCCAGCTCACCCGCGGCTGGGAGGGAAGCTTTCTTT
CASSPAAGREAFF
>TRBV4-1|TRBJ1-1|TRBD1|.
TGCGCCAGCAGCCAAGGCGTGACAGGGGTCAACACTGAAGCTTTCTTT
CASSQGVTGVNTEAFF
>TRBV18|TRBJ1-5|.|.
TGTGCCAGCTCACTTGGATATAGCAATCAGCCCCAGCATTTT
CASSLGYSNQPQHF
>TRBV30|TRBJ2-3|.|.
TGTGCCTGGACTGACAACACAGATACGCAGTATTTT
CAWTDNTDTQYF
>TRBV5-1|TRBJ2-7|TRBD2|few
TGCGCCAGCAGCTTGGTAGCGGGAGCGGCCGAGCAGTACTTC
CASSLVAGAAEQYF
>TRBV7-9|TRBJ2-3|.|large
TGTGCCAGCAGCCCCCGTCAGGGGGGGCACGGCACAGATACGCAGTATTTT
CASSPRQGGHGTDTQYF
>TRBV5-1|TRBJ2-7|TRBD1|.
TGCGCCAGCAGTACTAAGACGGGACAGGGAGGGACCGAGCAGTACTTC
CASSTKTGQGGTEQYF
>TRBV6-5|TRBJ1-2|.|.
TGTGCCAGCAGTTACCGGCAGGGAGGCGGCTACACCTTC
CASSYRQGGGYTF
>TRBV30|TRBJ1-2|.|.
TGTGCCTGGAGTCCGACGGTCGGAGGCTACACCTTC
CAWSPTVGGYTF
>TRBV18|TRBJ2-5|.|.
TGTGCCAGCTCACCAAGGGCCCCAAGAGAGACCCAGTACTTC
CASSPRAPRETQYF
>TRBV5-1|TRBJ2-7|TRBD1|.
TGCGCCAGCAGCTATTCAGCCAGGACAGGGATTTACGAGCAGTACTTC
CASSYSARTGIYEQYF
>TRBV5-5|TRBJ1-4|.|few
TGTGCCAGCAGCTTAACATCAGGAGGTGAACTGTTTTTT
CASSLTSGGELFF
>TRBV27|TRBJ2-5|.|.
TGTGCCAGCAGTTTAACCAGGGAGGAGACCCAGTACTTC
CASSLTREETQYF
>TRBV25-1|TRBJ2-5|TRBD2|few
TGTGCCAGCAGCCCTGAGGGACTAGCGGCCCAAGAGACCCAGTACTTC
CASSPEGLAAQETQYF
>TRBV30|TRBJ2-1|TRBD2|.
TGTGCCTGGAGTGTCGGGGCTAGCGGGAGTCAGTTCTTC
CAWSVGASGSQFF
>TRBV30|TRBJ1-2|TRBD1|.
TGTGCCTGGGAGACAGGGGAATATGGCTACACCTTC
CAWETGEYGYTF
>TRBV11-3|TRBJ1-1|TRBD1|medium-sized
TGTGCCAGCAGCTTTTGGACAGGCAAGAATTTGAACACTGAAGCTTTCTTT
CASSFWTGKNLNTEAFF
>TRBV7-3|TRBJ2-1|.|.
TGTGCCAGCAGCCTTTTCGGGACTCACGAGCAGTTCTTC
CASSLFGTHEQFF
>TRBV5-1|TRBJ2-3|.|hyperexpanded
TGCGCCAGTAGCCAGGCAGATACGCAGTATTTT
CASSQADTQYF
>TRBV7-1|TRBJ2-7|TRBD2|.
TGTGCCAGCAGGGCTAGCGGGAGCGACGAGCAGTACTTC
CASRASGSDEQYF
>TRBV30|TRBJ2-7|TRBD1|.
TGTGCCTGGAGCCACCTAGGGACAGGGGTCTACGAGCAGTACTTC
CAWSHLGTGVYEQYF
>TRBV5-4|TRBJ2-7|TRBD2|.
TGTGCCAGCAGTCCCCGGGCGGGAGGATCCTACGAGCAGTACTTC
CASSPRAGGSYEQYF
>TRBV18|TRBJ2-3|.|few
TGTGCCAGCTCTCCTCCGAGCACAGATACGCAGTATTTT
CASSPPSTDTQYF
>TRBV5-1|TRBJ2-7|.|.
TGCGCCAGTAAGGGCGAGTACGAGCAGTACTTC
CASKGEYEQYF
>TRBV9|TRBJ1-5|.|few
TGTGCCAGCAGCGTGACAGGAAGCCAGCCCCAGCATTTT
CASSVTGSQPQHF
>TRBV7-2|TRBJ2-7|.|.
TGTGCCAGCAGCTTAGCGCGTTACGAGCAGTACTTC
CASSLARYEQYF
>TRBV30|TRBJ2-1|.|.
TGTGCCTGGAGTGTGTCGAGAGAGCAGTTCTTC
CAWSVSREQFF
>TRBV5-6|TRBJ2-5|.|.
TGTGCCAGCAGCTTGGTCGGCGGGGCCCCGGAGACCCAGTACTTC
CASSLVGGAPETQYF
>TRBV6-6|TRBJ2-7|.|.
TGTGCCAGCAGTACGACAGAGTCCTACGAGCAGTACTTC
CASSTTESYEQYF
>TRBV6-1|TRBJ1-2|TRBD1|few
TGTGCCACAGGAGGGAGGGACAGCTATGGCTACACCTTC
CATGGRDSYGYTF
>TRBV15|TRBJ2-7|TRBD1|medium-sized
TGTGCCACCAGAAAGGACAGGGGTTTTGACTACGAGCAGTACTTC
CATRKDRGFDYEQYF
>TRBV6-1|TRBJ1-2|TRBD1|.
TGTGCCAGCAGTGAAGCAGTAACAGGGGTTGGCTATGGCTACACCTTC
CASSEAVTGVGYGYTF
>TRBV18|TRBJ2-7|.|.
TGTGCCAGCTCACCACGAGACGACGAGCAGTACTTC
CASSPRDDEQYF
>TRBV30|TRBJ1-2|TRBD1|.
TGTGCCTGGATACAGGGGCCCGGGAGGGTTAACTATGGCTACACCTTC
CAWIQGPGRVNYGYTF
>TRBV30|TRBJ1-5|TRBD1|.
TGTGCCTGGAGCGGGACAGGGGGGAATCAGCCCCAGCATTTT
CAWSGTGGNQPQHF
>TRBV5-1|TRBJ2-5|.|once
TGCGCCAGCCTACCGATAGGAGGGCTGGAGACCCAGTACTTC
CASLPIGGLETQYF
>TRBV13|TRBJ1-2|.|.
TGTGCCAGCAGCCCGTCCAGAGCTAACTATGGCTACACCTTC
CASSPSRANYGYTF
>TRBV29-1|TRBJ2-7|.|.
TGCAGCGTTGGTCCCTTTACCGGGACCTACGAGCAGTACTTC
CSVGPFTGTYEQYF
>TRBV30|TRBJ2-3|.|.
TGTGCCTGGACTGAGACCCTGGATACGCAGTATTTT
CAWTETLDTQYF
>TRBV5-1|TRBJ1-1|TRBD1|.
TGCGCCAGCCTTAAGACAGGGGGGGTAAACACTGAAGCTTTCTTT
CASLKTGGVNTEAFF
>TRBV9|TRBJ1-2|.|few
TGTGCCAGCAGCGTATCAGGGAACTATGGCTACACCTTC
CASSVSGNYGYTF
>TRBV5-1|TRBJ2-7|.|.
TGCGCCAGCAGCTTGGAGGGCAGGGGCTACGAGCAGTACTTC
CASSLEGRGYEQYF
>TRBV6-1|TRBJ1-2|TRBD1|.
TGTGCCAGCAGGGTAGGACAGGACTATGGCTACACCTTC
CASRVGQDYGYTF
>TRBV30|TRBJ2-7|TRBD2|.
TGTGCCTGTACTATCCGCGGGACTAGCGGGTTGTGGACCTACGAGCAGTACTTC
CACTIRGTSGLWTYEQYF
>TRBV18|TRBJ2-3|.|.
TGTGCCAGCTCACCATCCACGTCCAGCACAGATACGCAGTATTTT
CASSPSTSSTDTQYF
>TRBV5-1|TRBJ1-1|TRBD1|.
TGCGCCAGCAGCTTGGAGGGACAGGGGTATGAGGACACTGAAGCTTTCTTT
CASSLEGQGYEDTEAFF
>TRBV5-4|TRBJ1-1|.|few
TGTGCCAGCAGTTTGAACACTGAAGCTTTCTTT
CASSLNTEAFF